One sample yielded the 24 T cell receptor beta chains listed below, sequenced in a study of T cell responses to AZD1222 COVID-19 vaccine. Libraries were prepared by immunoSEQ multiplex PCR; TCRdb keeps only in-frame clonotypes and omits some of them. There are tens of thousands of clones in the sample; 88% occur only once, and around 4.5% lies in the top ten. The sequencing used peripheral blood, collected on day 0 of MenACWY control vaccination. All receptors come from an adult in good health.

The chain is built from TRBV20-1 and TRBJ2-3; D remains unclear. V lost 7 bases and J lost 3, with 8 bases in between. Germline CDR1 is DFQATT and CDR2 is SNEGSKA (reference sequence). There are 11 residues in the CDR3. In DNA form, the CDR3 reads TGCAGTGTATCACGGACAGATACGCAGTATTTT. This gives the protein CSVSRTDTQYF.

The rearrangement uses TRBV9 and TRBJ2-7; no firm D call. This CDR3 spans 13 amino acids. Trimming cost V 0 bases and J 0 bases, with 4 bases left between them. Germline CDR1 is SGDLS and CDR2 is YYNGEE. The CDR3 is CASSVDISYEQYF. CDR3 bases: TGTGCCAGCAGCGTAGACATCTCCTACGAGCAGTACTTC.

This CDR3 reads CASSQEGGKAVLRENIQYF. CDR3 DNA: TGCGCCAGCAGCCAAGAGGGGGGAAAGGCGGTGTTAAGGGAAAACATTCAGTACTTC. The chain combines TRBV4-3 with TRBJ2-4; D perhaps matches TRBD2 (6 bases). Deletions cut 0 bases from V and 5 bases from J, with 23 bases between. Germline-derived CDR1 and CDR2 are LGHNA and YSLEER. The CDR3 consists of 19 residues.

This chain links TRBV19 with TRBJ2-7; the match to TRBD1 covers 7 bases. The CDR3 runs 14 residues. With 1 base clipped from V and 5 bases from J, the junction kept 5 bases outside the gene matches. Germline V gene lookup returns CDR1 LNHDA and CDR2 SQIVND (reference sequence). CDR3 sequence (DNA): TGTGCCAGTAGTATAGCCACAGGGGTCGACGAGCAGTACTTC. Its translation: CASSIATGVDEQYF. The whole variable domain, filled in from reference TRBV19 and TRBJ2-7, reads DGGITQSPKYLFRKEGQNVTLSCEQNLNHDAMYWYRQDPGQGLRLIYYSQIVNDFQKGDIAEGYSVSREKKESFPLTVTSAQKNPTAFYLCASSIATGVDEQYFGPGTRLTVT.

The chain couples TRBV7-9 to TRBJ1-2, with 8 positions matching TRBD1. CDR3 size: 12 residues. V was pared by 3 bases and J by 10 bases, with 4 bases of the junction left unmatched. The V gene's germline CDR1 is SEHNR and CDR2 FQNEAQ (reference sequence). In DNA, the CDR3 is TGTGCCAGCAGCTTTGGGACAGGTGCCTACACCTTC. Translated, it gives CASSFGTGAYTF.

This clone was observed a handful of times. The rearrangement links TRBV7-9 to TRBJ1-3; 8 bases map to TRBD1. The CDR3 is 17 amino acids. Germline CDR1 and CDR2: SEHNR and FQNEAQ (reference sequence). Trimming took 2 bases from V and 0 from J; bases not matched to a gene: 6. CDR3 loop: CASSLLGGQDSGNTIYF. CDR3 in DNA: TGTGCCAGCAGCTTATTAGGGGGACAGGACTCTGGAAACACCATATATTTT.

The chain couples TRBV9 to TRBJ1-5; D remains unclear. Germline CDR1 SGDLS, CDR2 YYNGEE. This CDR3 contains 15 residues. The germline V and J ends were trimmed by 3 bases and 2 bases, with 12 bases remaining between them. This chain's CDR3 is CASSADLAGNQPQHF. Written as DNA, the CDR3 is TGTGCCAGCAGCGCGGACCTGGCGGGCAATCAGCCCCAGCATTTT. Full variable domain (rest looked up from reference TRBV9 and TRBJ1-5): DSGVTQTPKHLITATGQRVTLRCSPRSGDLSVYWYQQSLDQGLQFLIQYYNGEERAKGNILERFSAQQFPDLHSELNLSSLELGDSALYFCASSADLAGNQPQHFGDGTRLSIL.

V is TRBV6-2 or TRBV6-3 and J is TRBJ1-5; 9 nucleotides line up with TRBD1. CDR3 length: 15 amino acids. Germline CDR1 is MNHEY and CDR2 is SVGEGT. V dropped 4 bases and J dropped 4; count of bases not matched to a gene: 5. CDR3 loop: CASSFRDRANQPQHF. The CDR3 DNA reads TGTGCCAGCAGTTTTCGGGACAGGGCAAATCAGCCCCAGCATTTT.

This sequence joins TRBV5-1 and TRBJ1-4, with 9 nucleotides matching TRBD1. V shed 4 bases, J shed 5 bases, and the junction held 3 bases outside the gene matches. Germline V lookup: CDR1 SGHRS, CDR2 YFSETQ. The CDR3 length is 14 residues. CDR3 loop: CASSRDRENEKLFF. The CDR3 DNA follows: TGCGCCAGCAGCCGGGACAGGGAAAATGAAAAACTGTTTTTT.

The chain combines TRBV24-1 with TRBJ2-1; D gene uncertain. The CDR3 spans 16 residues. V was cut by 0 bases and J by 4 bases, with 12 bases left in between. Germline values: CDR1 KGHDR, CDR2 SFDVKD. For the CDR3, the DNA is TGTGCCACCAGTGATTTGCAGGCTAGGAAGTACAATGAGCAGTTCTTC. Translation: CATSDLQARKYNEQFF.

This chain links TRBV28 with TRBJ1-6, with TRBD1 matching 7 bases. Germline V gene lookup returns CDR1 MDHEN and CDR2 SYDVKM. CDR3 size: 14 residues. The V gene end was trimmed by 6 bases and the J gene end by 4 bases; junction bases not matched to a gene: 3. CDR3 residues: CASRGQFYNSPLHF. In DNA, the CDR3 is TGTGCCAGCAGGGGACAGTTTTATAATTCACCCCTCCACTTT.

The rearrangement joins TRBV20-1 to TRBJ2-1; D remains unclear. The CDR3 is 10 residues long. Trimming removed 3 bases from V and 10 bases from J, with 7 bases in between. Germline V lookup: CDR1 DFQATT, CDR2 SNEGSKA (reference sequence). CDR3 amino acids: CSARVEEQFF. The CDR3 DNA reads TGCAGTGCTAGGGTTGAAGAGCAGTTCTTC.

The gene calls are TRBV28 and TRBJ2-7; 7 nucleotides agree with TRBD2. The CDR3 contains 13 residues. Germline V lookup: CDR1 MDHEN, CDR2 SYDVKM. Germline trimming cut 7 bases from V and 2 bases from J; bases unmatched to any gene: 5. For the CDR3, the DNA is TGTGCCAGCATTCCTGGGGGGGCCTACGAGCAGTACTTC. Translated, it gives CASIPGGAYEQYF. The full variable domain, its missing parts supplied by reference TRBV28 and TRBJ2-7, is DVKVTQSSRYLVKRTGEKVFLECVQDMDHENMFWYRQDPGLGLRLIYFSYDVKMKEKGDIPEGYSVSREKKERFSLILESASTNQTSMYLCASIPGGAYEQYFGPGTRLTVT.

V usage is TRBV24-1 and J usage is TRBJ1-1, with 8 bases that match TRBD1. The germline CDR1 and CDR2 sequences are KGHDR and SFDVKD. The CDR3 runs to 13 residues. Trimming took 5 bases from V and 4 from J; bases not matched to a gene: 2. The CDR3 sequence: CATSGTGPTEAFF. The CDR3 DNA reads TGTGCCACCAGTGGGACAGGGCCCACTGAAGCTTTCTTT.

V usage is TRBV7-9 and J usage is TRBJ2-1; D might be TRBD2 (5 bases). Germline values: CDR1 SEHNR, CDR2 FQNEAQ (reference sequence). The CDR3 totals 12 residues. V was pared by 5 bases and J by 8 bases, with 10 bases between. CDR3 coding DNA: TGTGCCAGCAGCATAAGCGGCGATGAGCAGTTCTTC. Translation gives CASSISGDEQFF.

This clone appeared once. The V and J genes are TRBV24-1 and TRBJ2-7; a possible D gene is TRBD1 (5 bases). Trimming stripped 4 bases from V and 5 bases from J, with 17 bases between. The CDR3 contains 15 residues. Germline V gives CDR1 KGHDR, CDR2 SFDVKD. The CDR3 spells CATSDPSAGFNEQYF. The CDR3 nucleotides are TGTGCCACCAGTGACCCCTCGGCAGGGTTCAACGAGCAGTACTTC.

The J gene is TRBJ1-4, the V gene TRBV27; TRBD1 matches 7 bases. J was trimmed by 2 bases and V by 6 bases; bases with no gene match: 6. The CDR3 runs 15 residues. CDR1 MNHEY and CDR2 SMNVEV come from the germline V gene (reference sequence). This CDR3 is CASSSQQGTNEKLFF. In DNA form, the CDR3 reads TGTGCCAGCAGCTCCCAACAGGGGACTAATGAAAAACTGTTTTTT.

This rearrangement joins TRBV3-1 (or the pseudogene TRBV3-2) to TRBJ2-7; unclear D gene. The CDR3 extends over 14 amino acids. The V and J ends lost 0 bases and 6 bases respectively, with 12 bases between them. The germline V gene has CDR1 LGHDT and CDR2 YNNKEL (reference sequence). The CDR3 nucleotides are TGTGCCAGCAGCCAAGACGCGTCAAGAGGCGAGCAGTACTTC. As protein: CASSQDASRGEQYF.

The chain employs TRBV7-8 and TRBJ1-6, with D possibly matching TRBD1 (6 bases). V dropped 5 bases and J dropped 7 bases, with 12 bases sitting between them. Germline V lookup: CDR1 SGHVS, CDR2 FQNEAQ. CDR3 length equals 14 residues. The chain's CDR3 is CASSQTGRNSPLHF. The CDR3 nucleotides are TGTGCCAGCAGCCAGACAGGACGCAATTCACCCCTCCACTTT.

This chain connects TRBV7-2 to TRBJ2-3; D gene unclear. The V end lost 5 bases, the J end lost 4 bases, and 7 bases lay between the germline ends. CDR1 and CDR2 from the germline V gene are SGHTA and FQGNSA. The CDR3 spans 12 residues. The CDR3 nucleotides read TGTGCCAGCAGCCTTCCCCCAGATACGCAGTATTTT. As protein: CASSLPPDTQYF.

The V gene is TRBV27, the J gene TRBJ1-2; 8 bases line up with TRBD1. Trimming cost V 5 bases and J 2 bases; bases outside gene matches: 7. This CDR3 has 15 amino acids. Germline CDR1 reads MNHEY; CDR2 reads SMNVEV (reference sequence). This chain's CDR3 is CASSTYRGGNYGYTF. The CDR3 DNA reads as TGTGCCAGCAGTACTTACAGGGGGGGGAACTATGGCTACACCTTC.

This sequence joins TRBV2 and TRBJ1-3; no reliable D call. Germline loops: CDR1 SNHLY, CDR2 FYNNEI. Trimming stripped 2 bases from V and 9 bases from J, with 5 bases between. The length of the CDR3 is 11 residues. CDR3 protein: CASSERVTIYF. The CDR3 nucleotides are TGTGCCAGCAGTGAAAGGGTCACCATATATTTT.

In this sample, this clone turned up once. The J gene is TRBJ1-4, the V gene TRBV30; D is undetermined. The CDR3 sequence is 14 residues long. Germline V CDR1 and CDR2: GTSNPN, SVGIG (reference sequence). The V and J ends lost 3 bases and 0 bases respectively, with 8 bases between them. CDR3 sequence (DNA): TGTGCCTGGAGCCGGGGAGCAACTAATGAAAAACTGTTTTTT. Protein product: CAWSRGATNEKLFF.

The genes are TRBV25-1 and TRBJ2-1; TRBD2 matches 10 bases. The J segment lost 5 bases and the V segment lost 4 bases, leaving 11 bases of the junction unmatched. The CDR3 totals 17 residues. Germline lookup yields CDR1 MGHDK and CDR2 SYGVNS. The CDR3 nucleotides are TGTGCCAGCAGTGGGGGAACCTTAGCGGGAGGAGACAATGAGCAGTTCTTC. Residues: CASSGGTLAGGDNEQFF.